Below, 28 T cell receptor beta chains from the same sample are listed, as sequenced in a study of T cells in Graves' hyperthyroidism and ophthalmopathy. Amplified regions were TCR beta CDR3 sequences from RNA transcripts. Primed by the HTBI set, a first-round RT-PCR was run on the TCR CDR3. MiXCR, applied by TCRdb to the multiplex PCR reads, yields one record per CDR3 protein. The sample has almost 600,000 distinct CDR3 sequences, about 45% seen once. Sequenced: peripheral blood or thyroid tissue (not recorded which). The receptors here all came from a young woman with Graves' hyperthyroidism.

This clonotype appeared many times. The chain carries TRBV15 and TRBJ2-3; TRBD2 agrees at 13 bases. Per germline, CDR1 LNHNV and CDR2 YYDKDF (reference sequence). Trimming cost V 5 bases and J 2 bases; bases outside gene matches: 4. The length of the CDR3 is 16 residues. CDR3 residues: CATSSGLAGFTDTQYF. The DNA for the CDR3 is TGTGCCACCAGCTCGGGACTAGCGGGATTCACAGATACGCAGTATTTT.

In its sample, this clonotype was seen many times. An end of the junction differs from the germline gene, which may be a read error. The chain combines TRBV19 with TRBJ2-6; D not certain. CDR1 is LNHDA, CDR2 SQIVND, per germline (reference sequence). This CDR3 has 13 amino acids. CDR3 in amino acids: CASSNSGANVLTF. CDR3 bases: TGTGCCAGCAGTAACTCCGGGGCCAACGTCCTGACTTTC.

At least ten counts were recorded for this clonotype. The chain recombines TRBV20-1 with TRBJ1-2, with no clear D. From germline, CDR1 is DFQATT and CDR2 SNEGSKA (reference sequence). The CDR3 is made up of 15 amino acids. Trimming removed 0 bases from V and 0 bases from J, with 11 bases in between. DNA for the CDR3: TGCAGTGCTAGAGATCCGCTGGCGGCTAACTATGGCTACACCTTC. Protein product: CSARDPLAANYGYTF.

V gene TRBV29-1 combines with J gene TRBJ2-5; no firm D call. The CDR3 is 9 residues long. The V gene's germline CDR1 is SQVTM and CDR2 ANQGSEA. Trimming took off 0 bases at V and 11 bases at J, with 4 bases between the two ends. CDR3 residues: CSVEEGQYF. DNA of the CDR3: TGCAGCGTTGAAGAGGGACAGTACTTC. Full variable domain (rest looked up from reference TRBV29-1 and TRBJ2-5): SAVISQKPSRDICQRGTSLTIQCQVDSQVTMMFWYRQQPGQSLTLIATANQGSEATYESGFVIDKFPISRPNLTFSTLTVSNMSPEDSSIYLCSVEEGQYFGPGTRLLVL.

This sequence joins TRBV12-3 or TRBV12-4 and TRBJ2-5; D could derive from TRBD1 or TRBD2 (5 bases each). Trimming cost V 5 bases and J 1 base, with 14 bases left between them. The CDR3 length is 15 residues. The CDR3, as DNA: TGTGCCAGCAGTCCGGAACCGGGGACCCAAGAGACCCAGTACTTC. This sequence encodes CASSPEPGTQETQYF.

This sequence joins TRBV20-1 and TRBJ2-7, with 8 bases matching TRBD2. The CDR3 consists of 12 residues. The germline gives CDR1 DFQATT, CDR2 SNEGSKA (reference sequence). With V trimmed by 0 bases and J by 6 bases, 1 base remained unmatched. CDR3 region: CSARDGTSEQYF. Here the CDR3 DNA reads TGCAGTGCTAGAGATGGGACTAGCGAGCAGTACTTC.

At least ten counts were recorded for this clonotype. The J gene is TRBJ2-5, the V gene TRBV12-3 or TRBV12-4; 12 nucleotides match TRBD2. CDR3 length: 15 amino acids. The V and J ends lost 4 bases and 7 bases, in that order; junction bases with no gene match: 7. CDR3 DNA: TGTGCCAGCAGTTCACTAGCGGGAGGCCCCTCGACCCAGTACTTC. It translates to CASSSLAGGPSTQYF.

This clonotype was observed many times. The V and J genes are TRBV7-2 and TRBJ1-1; no clear D. The germline V and J ends were trimmed by 7 bases and 4 bases, with 13 bases remaining between them. The CDR3 sequence is 13 residues long. Germline lookup yields CDR1 SGHTA and CDR2 FQGNSA. CDR3: CASNYQRGTEAFF. In nucleotides, the CDR3 is TGTGCCAGCAATTATCAGCGGGGCACTGAAGCTTTCTTT.

With respect to this clonotype: A clone one base away is much larger, so this may be a read error. The genes are TRBV6-6 and TRBJ1-1; D is undetermined. The CDR3 runs to 13 residues. CDR1 and CDR2 (germline): MNHNY, SVGAGI (reference sequence). V was shortened by 8 bases and J by 3 bases, with 13 bases between the two germline ends. CDR3 amino acids: CASGPREDTEAFF. The CDR3 DNA sequence: TGTGCCAGCGGCCCCAGAGAGGACACTGAAGCTTTCTTT.

The rearrangement links TRBV10-3 to TRBJ2-2; maybe TRBD1 (6 bases). The CDR3 runs to 15 residues. Germline CDR1 and CDR2: ENHRY and SYGVKD. Trimming removed 7 bases at V and 3 bases at J, with 15 bases between. CDR3 in DNA: TGTGCCATCACGCAGGGGAAGGTGGACACCGGGGAGCTGTTTTTT. This codes for CAITQGKVDTGELFF.

Turning to this clonotype: The junction and the germline gene differ at one end; a read error may be behind it. The rearrangement joins TRBV24-1 to TRBJ2-1, with TRBD2 as a possible D gene (6 bases). From germline, CDR1 is KGHDR and CDR2 SFDVKD. The CDR3 is made up of 16 amino acids. The CDR3: CATSDYFGSSYNEQFF. CDR3 coding DNA: TGTGCCACTAGTGATTATTTCGGGAGCTCCTACAATGAGCAGTTCTTC.

This clonotype was counted only a few times. The J gene is TRBJ2-6, the V gene TRBV15, with unresolved D. Germline V gene sequence: CDR1 LNHNV, CDR2 YYDKDF (reference sequence). The CDR3 is 13 residues long. The V end lost 1 base, the J end lost 5 bases, and 3 bases lay between the germline ends. As DNA, the CDR3 is TGTGCCACCAGCAGAGGCAGGGCCAACGTCCTGACTTTC. Translating it yields CATSRGRANVLTF.

The sample holds a few counts of this clonotype. Sequence at one end of the junction differs from germline and may be a read error. The chain has TRBV7-9 and TRBJ2-7, with 13 bases matching TRBD2. CDR3 length equals 17 residues. The germline CDR1 and CDR2 sequences are SEHNR and FQNEAQ (reference sequence). Here the CDR3 reads CASSPRAGTSGKNEQYF. CDR3 DNA: TGCGCCAGCAGCCCCAGAGCGGGGACTAGCGGGAAAAACGAGCAGTACTTC.

This clonotype was seen many times. The J gene is TRBJ2-5, the V gene TRBV12-3 or TRBV12-4, with D possibly matching TRBD1 (7 bases). Trimming removed 4 bases from V and 2 bases from J, with 14 bases in between. CDR3 length equals 15 residues. The CDR3: CASSWGQRVQETQYF. The CDR3 region has the DNA TGTGCCAGCAGTTGGGGACAGCGGGTTCAAGAGACCCAGTACTTC.

The gene calls are TRBV10-3 and TRBJ2-5; 11 bases line up with TRBD2. The CDR3 covers 14 residues. The germline V gene encodes CDR1 ENHRY and CDR2 SYGVKD. V trimming: 7 bases; J trimming: 4 bases; junction bases outside the gene matches: 5. DNA for the CDR3: TGTGCCATCACTCCCGGGACTAGCGGAGAGACCCAGTACTTC. Its protein product is CAITPGTSGETQYF.

This clonotype appeared many times. J is TRBJ2-2 and V is TRBV5-1; no clear D. This CDR3 is 13 amino acids long. Deletions cut 6 bases from V and 1 base from J, with 7 bases between. Germline CDR1 and CDR2: SGHRS and YFSETQ. The CDR3 DNA is TGCGCCAGCACCGACAAGAACACCGGGGAGCTGTTTTTT. Amino acid sequence: CASTDKNTGELFF.

This clonotype was observed a handful of times. The CDR3: CASTTTGYGNQPQHF. The CDR3 DNA reads as TGTGCCAGTACCACGACAGGGTACGGGAATCAGCCCCAGCATTTT. The chain uses TRBV19 and TRBJ1-5; 7 bases agree with TRBD1. CDR3 length: 15 residues. Germline values: CDR1 LNHDA, CDR2 SQIVND (reference sequence). The trim removed 7 bases at V and 4 bases at J, leaving 10 bases unmatched. The full variable domain, with the rest looked up from reference TRBV19 and TRBJ1-5, is DGGITQSPKYLFRKEGQNVTLSCEQNLNHDAMYWYRQDPGQGLRLIYYSQIVNDFQKGDIAEGYSVSREKKESFPLTVTSAQKNPTAFYLCASTTTGYGNQPQHFGDGTRLSIL.

This clonotype was seen ten or more times. The genes are TRBV2 and TRBJ2-7; 8 bases map to TRBD2. The germline CDR1 and CDR2 sequences are SNHLY and FYNNEI. The CDR3 is 15 amino acids. Losses at the gene ends were 6 bases for V and 6 bases for J; bases not matched to a gene: 13. CDR3 bases: TGTGCCAGCAGGATACCGGGACTAGAGTTCCCCGAGCAGTACTTC. This translates into CASRIPGLEFPEQYF.

At least ten counts were recorded for this clonotype. The J gene is TRBJ1-3, the V gene TRBV5-1; 7 nucleotides agree with TRBD1. The CDR3 is made up of 14 amino acids. Per the germline V gene, CDR1 is SGHRS and CDR2 is YFSETQ. With V trimmed by 1 base and J by 4 bases, 2 bases remained unmatched. The CDR3 DNA reads TGCGCCAGCAGCTTGCCGGACAGGGGAAACACCATATATTTT. Protein sequence: CASSLPDRGNTIYF.

CDR3 protein: CASSVSGGVGGYTF. In nucleotides, the CDR3 is TGTGCCAGCAGCGTCTCTGGGGGGGTTGGAGGCTACACCTTC. This sequence joins TRBV9 and TRBJ1-2; D possibly corresponds to TRBD1 (5 bases). The length of the CDR3 is 14 residues. V dropped 2 bases and J dropped 8 bases, with 16 bases sitting between them. Germline V lookup: CDR1 SGDLS, CDR2 YYNGEE.

This clonotype has a handful of counts. The chain has TRBV6-2 or TRBV6-3 and TRBJ2-2, with no clear D. Germline V lookup: CDR1 MNHEY, CDR2 SVGEGT. The CDR3 consists of 14 residues. Trimming stripped 5 bases from V and 3 bases from J, with 10 bases between. CDR3 bases: TGTGCCAGCAGTATTTCTGGAGACACCGGGGAGCTGTTTTTT. It encodes CASSISGDTGELFF.

This clonotype was seen once. The rearrangement uses TRBV6-6 and TRBJ2-7, with D possibly being TRBD1 (5 bases). Trimming removed 5 bases at V and 3 bases at J, with 11 bases between. The germline gives CDR1 MNHNY, CDR2 SVGAGI (reference sequence). This CDR3 has 13 amino acids. The CDR3 protein is CASSTPRDYEQYF. For the CDR3, the DNA is TGTGCCAGCAGTACGCCCAGGGACTACGAGCAGTACTTC.

This clonotype has at least ten counts. The rearrangement links TRBV29-1 to TRBJ2-2, with D perhaps matching TRBD1 (6 bases). V dropped 6 bases and J dropped 0 bases, with 11 bases sitting between them. Germline assignment: CDR1 SQVTM and CDR2 ANQGSEA. The CDR3 is 14 residues long. CDR3: CSVYRDSNTGELFF. The CDR3 nucleotides are TGCAGCGTATACAGGGATTCGAACACCGGGGAGCTGTTTTTT.

The V and J genes are TRBV7-3 and TRBJ1-1, with D unresolved. Germline-derived CDR1 and CDR2 are SGHTA and FQGTGA. This CDR3 region has 13 residues. V lost 5 bases and J 7 bases, leaving 14 bases between the germline ends. CDR3 bases: TGTGCCAGCAGCCCCTCTGAGAGTGGTGAAGCTTTCTTT. Its protein is CASSPSESGEAFF.

This clonotype appeared many times. V gene TRBV7-6 combines with J gene TRBJ1-5, with 7 bases identical to TRBD1. Germline trimming cut 5 bases from V and 2 bases from J; bases unmatched to any gene: 6. Germline V CDR1 and CDR2: SGHVS, FNYEAQ. This CDR3 spans 15 amino acids. The CDR3 spells CASSVRQGGNQPQHF. The CDR3 DNA reads TGTGCCAGCAGCGTTCGACAGGGAGGCAATCAGCCCCAGCATTTT.

The chain links TRBV6-6 to TRBJ2-7; no clear D. The germline V gene encodes CDR1 MNHNY and CDR2 SVGAGI (reference sequence). Trimming cost V 6 bases and J 0 bases, with 18 bases left between them. The CDR3 length is 16 residues. CDR3 DNA: TGTGCCAGCAGCCTCGGACGGAGCCTTAGCTCCTACGAGCAGTACTTC. Residues: CASSLGRSLSSYEQYF.

The V and J genes are TRBV20-1 and TRBJ2-5; 7 bases agree with TRBD2. This CDR3 contains 13 residues. CDR1 is DFQATT, CDR2 SNEGSKA, per germline (reference sequence). V was pared by 6 bases and J by 5 bases, with 9 bases of the junction left unmatched. This CDR3 reads CSAKREGGETQYF. The CDR3 DNA reads TGCAGTGCAAAGAGGGAGGGCGGGGAGACCCAGTACTTC.

The chain has TRBV29-1 and TRBJ1-1; 11 bases are shared with TRBD1. Germline loops: CDR1 SQVTM, CDR2 ANQGSEA. The CDR3 loop spans 12 amino acids. Trimming removed 8 bases from V and 4 bases from J; junction bases left unmatched: 3. The CDR3 DNA is TGCAGCTTGGGACAGGGGGGCACTGAAGCTTTCTTT. Protein sequence: CSLGQGGTEAFF.